This TCR beta chain was sequenced for a study of T cell repertoires in cytomegalovirus infection (dated by TCRdb to between 2018 and 2021). Background for the entire study: The peptide stimulations were aimed at well-studied HLA-B-restricted epitopes as well as recently identified HLA-C-restricted CMV epitopes, whose presentation resists viral immunomodulation. The HLA type of each donor mattered for the analysis, because public TCR beta signatures pointed to carriage of CMV infection along with the matching HLA type. General findings and caveats noted by the study authors: In both this cohort and an independent roughly 400-donor cohort, the cumulative frequency of public TCR beta family members distinguished carriers of CMV infection plus the relevant HLA type. The ex vivo response was dominated by HLA-C-restricted CMV-specific TCR beta clonotypes, which also provided the single most frequent clonotype in two of eight donors.

The treatment or condition label for this specimen denotes: in vitro stimulation with specific CMV peptide epitopes to enrich CMV-specific T cells. Notes on this clonotype: This receptor's antigen is unknown. No clone much larger than this one lies a single base away; base qualities are absent.

The CDR3 holds 12 amino acids from the cysteine to the phenylalanine. Of the read, only the CDR3 DNA is kept; its 36 bases are in frame from base 1. V sheds 7 bases and J sheds 3 bases, leaving 7 bases between their ends. Sequencing relied on an Illumina HiSeq 1500. TCRdb trimmed the raw reads at Q25, called clones with MiXCR and kept productive beta chains. Merged by CDR3 protein, the rows form single entries marked with the most common genes and DNA. This sample is represented by hundreds of thousands of distinct CDR3 sequences; around 30% of them were singletons. Of the sample, 15% to 20% falls within the top ten clones.

The receptor's source is a human donor in good health (CMV status not recorded). Some clones in this sample may be carry-over from other donors' samples. Sequencing used cultured PBMCs, obtained from culture after CMV antigen stimulation. This chain joins TRBV12-3 or TRBV12-4 to TRBJ2-1, and TRBD1 may be the D gene, going by 6 matching bases. Here the CDR3 is given as CASNRDYNEQFF. In nucleotide form, the sequence is TGTGCCAGCAACAGGGACTACAATGAGCAGTTCTTC.